Below, one T cell receptor (beta chain) is given with its context. Some clones are missing from TCRdb's copy, which holds only in-frame ones; the method was immunoSEQ multiplex PCR. The table includes almost 200,000 clones, roughly three quarters detected once. This record comes from a study of cytomegalovirus exposure and HLA in healthy donors. Trimming removed 6 bases from V and 6 bases from J, with 12 bases in between. CDR1 and CDR2 from the germline V gene are SNHLY and FYNNEI. The CDR3 is made up of 12 amino acids. The receptor was isolated from a woman in her twenties or thirties in good health and CMV-seronegative. V is TRBV2 and J is TRBJ2-7, with D possibly being TRBD1 (5 bases). Specimen: PBMCs. CDR3 sequence: CASRGLTLEQYF. The CDR3 nucleotides read TGTGCCAGCAGGGGGCTTACTCTCGAGCAGTACTTC.